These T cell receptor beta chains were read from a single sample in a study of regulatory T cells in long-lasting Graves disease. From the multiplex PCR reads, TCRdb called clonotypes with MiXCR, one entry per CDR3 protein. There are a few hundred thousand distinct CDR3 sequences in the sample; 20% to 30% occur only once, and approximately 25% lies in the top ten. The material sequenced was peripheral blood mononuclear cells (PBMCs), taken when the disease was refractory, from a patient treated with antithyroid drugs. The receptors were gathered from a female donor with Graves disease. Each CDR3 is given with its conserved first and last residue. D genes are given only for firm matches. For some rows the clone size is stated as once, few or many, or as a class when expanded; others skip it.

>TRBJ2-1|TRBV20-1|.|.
CSARVGLDWDNEQFF
TGCAGTGCTAGAGTAGGGCTAGATTGGGACAATGAGCAGTTCTTC
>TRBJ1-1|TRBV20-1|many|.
CSARWGSGNTEAFF
TGCAGTGCTAGGTGGGGGAGTGGAAACACTGAAGCTTTCTTT
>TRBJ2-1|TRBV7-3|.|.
CASSSTPSWPDNEQFF
TGTGCCAGCAGCTCAACTCCTAGCTGGCCGGACAATGAGCAGTTCTTC
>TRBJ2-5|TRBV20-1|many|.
CSADLRVRGQETQYF
TGCAGTGCGGACTTGAGGGTTAGAGGCCAAGAGACCCAGTACTTC
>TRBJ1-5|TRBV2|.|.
CASGVLAEQPQHF
TGTGCCAGCGGTGTGTTGGCGGAGCAGCCCCAGCATTTT
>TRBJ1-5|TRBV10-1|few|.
CASSDRHIGLEGANQPQHF
TGCGCCAGCAGTGACCGACATATTGGACTTGAGGGAGCTAATCAGCCCCAGCATTTT
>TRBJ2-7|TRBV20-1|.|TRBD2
CSARGVAGARYEQYF
TGCAGTGCTAGAGGGGTAGCGGGAGCTAGGTACGAGCAGTACTTC
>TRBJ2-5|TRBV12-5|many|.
CASGLGSGQETQYF
TGTGCTAGTGGTTTGGGTAGCGGCCAAGAGACCCAGTACTTC
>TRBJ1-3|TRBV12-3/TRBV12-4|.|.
CASSLHQSASGNTIYF
TGTGCCAGCAGTTTGCATCAGAGCGCCTCTGGAAACACCATATATTTT
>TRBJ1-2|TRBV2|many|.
CASSARVYGYTF
TGTGCCAGCTCCGCGAGGGTCTATGGCTACACCTTC
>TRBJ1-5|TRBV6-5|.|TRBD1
CASSLTGTGSQPQHF
TGTGCCAGCAGTTTAACCGGGACAGGGAGTCAGCCCCAGCATTTT
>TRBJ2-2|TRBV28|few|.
CASSLTSRGELFF
TGTGCCAGCAGTCTGACTAGTCGGGGGGAGCTGTTTTTT
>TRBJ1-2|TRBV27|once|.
CASSFSGFPAYGYTF
TGTGCCAGCAGTTTCTCCGGGTTCCCCGCCTATGGCTACACCTTC
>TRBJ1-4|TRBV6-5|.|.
CASSYKGGGEKLFF
TGTGCCAGCAGTTACAAGGGGGGAGGTGAAAAACTGTTTTTT
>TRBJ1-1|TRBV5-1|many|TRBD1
CASSLDRGDTEAFF
TGTGCCAGCAGCTTGGACAGGGGTGACACTGAAGCTTTCTTT
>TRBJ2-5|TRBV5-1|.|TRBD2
CASRGLAGFQETQYF
TGCGCCAGCAGGGGACTAGCGGGATTCCAAGAGACCCAGTACTTC
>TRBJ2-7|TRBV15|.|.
CATSKGGTMYEQYF
TGTGCCACCAGCAAGGGCGGAACTATGTACGAGCAGTACTTC
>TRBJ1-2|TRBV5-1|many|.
CASSSGTLVYGYTF
TGCGCCAGCAGCTCGGGAACTCTAGTCTATGGCTACACCTTC
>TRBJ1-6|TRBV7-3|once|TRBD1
CASSQTGNSPLHF
TGTGCCAGCAGCCAGACAGGGAACTCACCCCTCCACTTT
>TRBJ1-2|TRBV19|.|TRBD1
CASSLGQGYLDGYTF
TGTGCCAGTAGTTTGGGACAGGGATACTTGGATGGCTACACCTTC